The 2 T cell receptor beta chains in this list originate from one sample, sequenced in a study of cytomegalovirus exposure and HLA in healthy donors. PCR employed 60 Vbeta and 13 Jbeta primers. Libraries were prepared by immunoSEQ multiplex PCR; TCRdb keeps only in-frame clonotypes and omits some of them. The data show about 160,000 clones, with about 77% seen just once and less than 10% held by the top ten. The sequenced material came from PBMCs. The source is a man between 18 and 29 years old in good health and CMV-seropositive.

The chain has TRBV30 and TRBJ1-5; 7 bases agree with TRBD1. CDR1 and CDR2 (germline): GTSNPN, SVGIG (reference sequence). V gave up 4 bases and J gave up 6 bases; unmatched junction bases: 3. This CDR3 is 12 amino acids long. This chain's CDR3 is CAWNRGGQPQHF. CDR3 coding DNA: TGTGCCTGGAACAGGGGAGGTCAGCCCCAGCATTTT.

This chain uses TRBV6-5 with TRBJ1-6; D ambiguous. This CDR3 spans 13 amino acids. Germline CDR1 and CDR2: MNHEY and SVGAGI. The V gene lost 6 bases and the J gene lost 8 bases, with 11 bases spanning the gap. The CDR3 bases are TGTGCCAGCAGGGTACACGGGGATTCACCCCTCCACTTT. Its protein product is CASRVHGDSPLHF.